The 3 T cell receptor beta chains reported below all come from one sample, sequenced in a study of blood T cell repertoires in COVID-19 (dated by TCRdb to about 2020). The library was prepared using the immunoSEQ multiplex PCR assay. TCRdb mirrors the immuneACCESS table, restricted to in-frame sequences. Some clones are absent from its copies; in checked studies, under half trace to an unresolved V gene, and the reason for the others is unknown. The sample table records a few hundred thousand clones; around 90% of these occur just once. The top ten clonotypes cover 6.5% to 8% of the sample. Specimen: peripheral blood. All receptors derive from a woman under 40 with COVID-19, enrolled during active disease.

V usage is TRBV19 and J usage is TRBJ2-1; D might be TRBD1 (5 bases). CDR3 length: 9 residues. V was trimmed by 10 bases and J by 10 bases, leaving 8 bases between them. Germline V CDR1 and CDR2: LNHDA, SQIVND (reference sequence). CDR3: CATGKEQFF. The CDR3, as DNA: TGTGCCACAGGGAAAGAGCAGTTCTTC.

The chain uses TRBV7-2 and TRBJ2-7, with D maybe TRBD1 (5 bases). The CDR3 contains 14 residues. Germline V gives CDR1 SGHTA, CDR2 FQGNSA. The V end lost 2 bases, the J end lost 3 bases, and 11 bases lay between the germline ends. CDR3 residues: CASSLRQGYYEQYF. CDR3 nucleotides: TGTGCCAGCAGCTTAAGGCAGGGCTACTACGAGCAGTACTTC.

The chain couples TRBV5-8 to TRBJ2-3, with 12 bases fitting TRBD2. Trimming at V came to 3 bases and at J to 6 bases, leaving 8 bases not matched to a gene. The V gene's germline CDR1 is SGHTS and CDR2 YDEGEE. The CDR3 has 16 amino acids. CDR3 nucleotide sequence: TGTGCCAGCAGCTCCCTACTAGCGGGAGGTGGCGATACGCAGTATTTT. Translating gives CASSSLLAGGGDTQYF.